These 2 T cell receptor beta chains share one sample of origin, sequenced in a study of T cells after yellow fever vaccination. One entry per CDR3 protein results from TCRdb running MiXCR on the 5' RACE reads. The data hold about 350,000 distinct CDR3 sequences, with around 10% observed a single time. Source: PBMCs, taken on the day of the first yellow fever vaccination. Receptor source: a man aged 18 to 29 who received the YFV17D yellow fever vaccine.

This clonotype was seen more than once but under ten times. CDR3 protein: CASSSTRNYGYTF. The CDR3 nucleotides are TGTGCCAGCAGCTCAACACGCAACTATGGCTACACCTTC. This chain joins TRBV7-9 and TRBJ1-2; D is unresolved. Looked up from germline, CDR1 is SEHNR and CDR2 is FQNEAQ (reference sequence). Trimming took off 4 bases at V and 2 bases at J, with 8 bases between the two ends. The CDR3 extends over 13 amino acids.

The J gene is TRBJ2-1, the V gene TRBV9; TRBD2 agrees at 10 bases. The germline V gene has CDR1 SGDLS and CDR2 YYNGEE. The CDR3 loop spans 18 amino acids. J lost 2 bases, V lost 4 bases, and 12 bases had no gene match. CDR3 DNA: TGTGCCAGCAGCCCGAAAGGACTAGCGGACCGACCCTACAATGAGCAGTTCTTC. Protein: CASSPKGLADRPYNEQFF. The full variable domain, with the rest looked up from reference TRBV9 and TRBJ2-1, is DSGVTQTPKHLITATGQRVTLRCSPRSGDLSVYWYQQSLDQGLQFLIQYYNGEERAKGNILERFSAQQFPDLHSELNLSSLELGDSALYFCASSPKGLADRPYNEQFFGPGTRLTVL.